The 22 T cell receptor beta chains in this list originate from one sample, sequenced in a study of PD-L1 blockade in urothelial cancer (dated by TCRdb to about 2017). The time point label, as the study defines it: pretreatment peripheral blood. Libraries were prepared through the immunoSEQ multiplex PCR assay. Drawn from immuneACCESS, this table holds only the in-frame rearrangements with V and J called that TCRdb kept. Clones are partly lost; checked studies trace under half to an unresolved V gene and leave the rest unexplained. The sample yields about 87,000 clones; roughly 84% were counted once. Of the sample, roughly 2% falls within the top ten clones. Sequenced here: PBMCs, sampled around atezolizumab (anti-PD-L1) treatment. The receptors derive from a man aged 60 to 75 with urothelial cancer.

The gene calls are TRBV5-1 and TRBJ2-2, with TRBD1 matching over 12 bases. CDR1 and CDR2 (germline): SGHRS, YFSETQ. CDR3 size: 16 residues. Trimming cost V 4 bases and J 2 bases; bases outside gene matches: 3. The CDR3 sequence is CASSIGTGGNTGELFF. The CDR3 nucleotides read TGCGCCAGCAGCATTGGGACAGGGGGCAACACCGGGGAGCTGTTTTTT.

This chain links TRBV7-8 with TRBJ2-1, with D possibly matching TRBD2 (5 bases). Trimming left V 1 base short and J 9 bases short, with 13 bases between. This CDR3 is 14 amino acids long. Germline V lookup: CDR1 SGHVS, CDR2 FQNEAQ. CDR3 loop: CASSLEFSGSEQFF. For the CDR3, the DNA is TGTGCCAGCAGCTTAGAGTTCTCGGGAAGTGAGCAGTTCTTC.

This sequence joins TRBV9 and TRBJ2-7, with TRBD1 identical over 11 bases. CDR1 SGDLS and CDR2 YYNGEE come from the germline V gene. The length of the CDR3 is 13 residues. J gave up 11 bases and V 2 bases, and 6 bases lay outside the gene matches. In DNA, the CDR3 is TGTGCCAGCAGCGTCACGGACAGGGGGCCCAAGTACTTC. Translated, it gives CASSVTDRGPKYF.

This clone was counted between two and nine times. The rearrangement uses TRBV5-1 and TRBJ2-7; D is possibly TRBD2 (6 bases). V was pared by 4 bases and J by 3 bases, with 14 bases between. From germline, CDR1 is SGHRS and CDR2 YFSETQ. This CDR3 is 14 amino acids long. CDR3: CASSQPGTRYEQYF. CDR3 in DNA: TGCGCCAGCAGCCAACCCGGGACTCGCTACGAGCAGTACTTC.

V usage is TRBV11-2 and J usage is TRBJ2-1; TRBD1 is a possible D gene (5 bases). Germline loops: CDR1 SGHAT, CDR2 FQNNGV. Trimming cost V 5 bases and J 5 bases, with 16 bases left between them. This CDR3 has 15 residues. CDR3: CASSPPGLTHNEQFF. CDR3 nucleotides: TGTGCCAGCAGCCCCCCAGGGCTTACCCACAATGAGCAGTTCTTC.

This chain uses TRBV4-1 with TRBJ2-6; unclear D gene. The CDR3 is made up of 16 amino acids. Trimming pared 1 base from V and 4 bases from J, leaving 11 bases between. CDR1 and CDR2 (germline): MGHRA, YSYEKL. CDR3 nucleotides: TGCGCCAGCAGCCAAGTATTGAGGTCCGGGGCCAACGTCCTGACTTTC. It translates to CASSQVLRSGANVLTF.

The chain employs TRBV15 and TRBJ2-3; 8 bases agree with TRBD1. CDR3 length equals 17 residues. The V segment lost 0 bases and the J segment 0 bases; nucleotides outside the gene matches: 5. The germline V gene has CDR1 LNHNV and CDR2 YYDKDF (reference sequence). CDR3 protein: CATSRDPGDRSTDTQYF. The CDR3 bases are TGTGCCACCAGCAGAGATCCAGGGGACAGGAGCACAGATACGCAGTATTTT.

V is TRBV10-3 and J is TRBJ2-2; TRBD1 matches 7 bases. Trimming at V came to 6 bases and at J to 4 bases, leaving 5 bases not matched to a gene. Germline V gives CDR1 ENHRY, CDR2 SYGVKD. This CDR3 has 14 amino acids. The CDR3 here is CAIRTTGSTGELFF. CDR3 in DNA: TGTGCCATCAGAACGACAGGGTCCACCGGGGAGCTGTTTTTT.

The chain links TRBV6-6 to TRBJ1-1, with D hard to call. V lost 6 bases and J lost 0, with 11 bases in between. The germline gives CDR1 MNHNY, CDR2 SVGAGI (reference sequence). The CDR3 loop spans 14 amino acids. The CDR3: CASSNGQLNTEAFF. In DNA, the CDR3 is TGTGCCAGCAGCAACGGTCAATTGAACACTGAAGCTTTCTTT.

The chain joins TRBV9 to TRBJ2-3; D may be TRBD2 (6 bases). Germline V gene lookup returns CDR1 SGDLS and CDR2 YYNGEE. CDR3 length equals 16 residues. Trimming cost V 2 bases and J 3 bases, with 16 bases left between them. The CDR3 region has the DNA TGTGCCAGCAGCGTTTCCCCCGCGGGATCTACAGATACGCAGTATTTT. Amino acids: CASSVSPAGSTDTQYF.

The chain links TRBV12-5 to TRBJ2-7; a possible D gene is TRBD2 (6 bases). The CDR3 totals 14 residues. Trimming removed 6 bases at V and 2 bases at J, with 14 bases between. Per the germline V gene, CDR1 is LGHNT and CDR2 is FRNRAP. The CDR3 DNA reads TGTGCTAGTGGGGGGGGTAGTGTTGCCTACGAGCAGTACTTC. It codes for CASGGGSVAYEQYF.

The J gene is TRBJ2-7, the V gene TRBV19, with 7 bases aligning to TRBD2. From germline, CDR1 is LNHDA and CDR2 SQIVND (reference sequence). This CDR3 is 15 amino acids long. The trim removed 7 bases at V and 2 bases at J, leaving 11 bases unmatched. The CDR3 reads CASTQLFGRTYEQYF. The DNA of the CDR3 is TGTGCCAGTACCCAACTTTTCGGGAGGACCTACGAGCAGTACTTC.

This chain joins TRBV6-1 and TRBJ2-7; weak D call: TRBD1 (7 bases). Trimming removed 11 bases at V and 2 bases at J, with 19 bases between. The CDR3 is made up of 14 amino acids. The V gene's germline CDR1 is MNHNS and CDR2 SASEGT. The CDR3 DNA sequence: TGTGCCGGCCGGGGGACAGAAGAAACCTACGAGCAGTACTTC. Translating gives CAGRGTEETYEQYF.

V gene TRBV7-8 combines with J gene TRBJ2-5; D may be TRBD1 (6 bases). Between the trimmed V and J ends, which lost 4 bases and 2 bases, there was a span of 11 bases. CDR3 length: 14 residues. Germline CDR1 SGHVS, CDR2 FQNEAQ. In DNA, the CDR3 is TGTGCCAGCAGCTCCGGGACACATCAAGAGACCCAGTACTTC. It encodes CASSSGTHQETQYF.

The count of this clone is one. The chain carries TRBV9 and TRBJ2-2; possibly TRBD2 for D (7 bases). This CDR3 has 17 residues. Germline V gene lookup returns CDR1 SGDLS and CDR2 YYNGEE. V dropped 4 bases and J dropped 5 bases, with 21 bases sitting between them. The CDR3 DNA sequence: TGTGCCAGCAGCCCCCCTCCCGGGGGGCGGGGAACCGGGGAGCTGTTTTTT. Translation: CASSPPPGGRGTGELFF. The variable domain in full, with the rest retrieved from reference TRBV9 and TRBJ2-2, is DSGVTQTPKHLITATGQRVTLRCSPRSGDLSVYWYQQSLDQGLQFLIQYYNGEERAKGNILERFSAQQFPDLHSELNLSSLELGDSALYFCASSPPPGGRGTGELFFGEGSRLTVL.

This chain connects TRBV5-1 to TRBJ1-2; possible D gene TRBD1, 5 bases. The V end was cut by 4 bases, the J end by 11 bases, with 21 bases between. This CDR3 region has 14 residues. From germline, CDR1 is SGHRS and CDR2 YFSETQ. CDR3 protein: CASSRGRGDTQYTF. CDR3 in DNA: TGCGCCAGCAGCCGAGGCCGGGGGGATACTCAATACACCTTC.

This rearrangement joins TRBV5-1 to TRBJ2-7; 8 bases map to TRBD2. The CDR3 spans 16 residues. Germline loops: CDR1 SGHRS, CDR2 YFSETQ. J gave up 1 base and V 4 bases, and 10 bases lay outside the gene matches. This CDR3 reads CASSPSGGALSYEQYF. The CDR3 DNA sequence: TGCGCCAGCAGCCCATCGGGGGGGGCCCTATCCTACGAGCAGTACTTC.

V and J are TRBV4-3 and TRBJ2-3; 7 positions match TRBD2. After removal of 0 bases from V and 2 bases from J, the junction contained 8 bases not matched to a gene. The germline V gene encodes CDR1 LGHNA and CDR2 YSLEER. This CDR3 is built from 17 residues. DNA for the CDR3: TGCGCCAGCAGCCAAGATCCGGGCGGGAGTGACACAGATACGCAGTATTTT. This sequence encodes CASSQDPGGSDTDTQYF.

CDR3 residues: CASSFSGTQYF. The CDR3 coding sequence is TGCGCCAGCAGCTTCAGTGGTACGCAGTATTTT. The chain is built from TRBV5-1 and TRBJ2-3; the D is unclear. The V end lost 2 bases, the J end lost 8 bases, and 6 bases lay between the germline ends. Germline CDR1 and CDR2: SGHRS and YFSETQ. CDR3 length: 11 residues.

V and J are TRBV23-1 and TRBJ2-7; D remains unclear. TRBV23-1 is an open reading frame whose function is uncertain. This CDR3 is 17 amino acids long. The V and J ends lost 4 bases and 0 bases respectively, with 19 bases between them. CDR3 DNA: TGCGCCAGCAGTCCCCTAGACCACCGAAGGAGCTCCTACGAGCAGTACTTC. This sequence encodes CASSPLDHRRSSYEQYF.

This clone was seen more than once but under ten times. This same CDR3 is encoded by further DNA sequences in the sample. The chain couples TRBV11-2 to TRBJ1-2; D not certain. Trimming took 4 bases from V and 2 from J, leaving 11 bases between them. Germline CDR1 SGHAT, CDR2 FQNNGV. The CDR3 is 14 residues long. CDR3 DNA: TGTGCCAGCAGCTCGACGGGATTGAACTATGGCTACACCTTC. Translation gives CASSSTGLNYGYTF.

This rearrangement joins TRBV5-1 to TRBJ1-1; a weak D match, TRBD1 (5 bases). The CDR3 covers 13 residues. Germline CDR1 reads SGHRS; CDR2 reads YFSETQ. The germline V and J ends were trimmed by 6 bases and 2 bases, with 11 bases remaining between them. The CDR3 here is CASNLQGNTEAFF. CDR3 in DNA: TGCGCCAGCAATCTCCAGGGAAACACTGAAGCTTTCTTT. The entire variable domain, with the rest obtained from reference TRBV5-1 and TRBJ1-1, is as follows: KAGVTQTPRYLIKTRGQQVTLSCSPISGHRSVSWYQQTPGQGLQFLFEYFSETQRNKGNFPGRFSGRQFSNSRSEMNVSTLELGDSALYLCASNLQGNTEAFFGQGTRLTVV.